This T cell receptor (beta chain) was identified during a study of blood T cell repertoires in COVID-19. The CDR3 loop spans 14 amino acids. The germline gives CDR1 KGHDR, CDR2 SFDVKD. Trimming left V 4 bases short and J 8 bases short, with 16 bases between. Here immunoSEQ multiplex PCR was the method, and the copy in TCRdb shows in-frame clones only, minus some. Among 150,000 to 200,000 clones, approximately 86% were seen once, and the ten largest hold roughly 8.6%. The specimen was peripheral blood. The V gene is TRBV24-1, the J gene TRBJ1-2; unclear D gene. The clonotype originates from a man aged 55 to 70 with acute or convalescent COVID-19. The CDR3, as DNA: TGTGCCACCAGTGACCCCGGGAGGACGGGCGGCTACACCTTC. It codes for CATSDPGRTGGYTF.